The 3 T cell receptor beta chains below were found in one sample sequenced in a study of early T cells in non-severe SARS-CoV-2 infection. TCRdb analysed the 5' RACE reads with MiXCR anew, one entry per CDR3 protein. Found here are around 25,000 distinct CDR3 sequences, approximately 3.9% of them singletons; the top ten hold approximately 4.4%. The sequencing sample was made of whole blood. These receptors came from an adult who was a healthcare worker with PCR-confirmed SARS-CoV-2 infection or an uninfected control (not recorded which).

This sequence joins TRBV28 and TRBJ1-1; TRBD1 matches at 9 bases. The CDR3 length is 14 residues. With V trimmed by 4 bases and J by 11 bases, 11 bases remained unmatched. From germline, CDR1 is MDHEN and CDR2 SYDVKM. The CDR3 DNA reads TGTGCCAGCAGTTCCCGGGACAGGGTGACCGACGCTTTCTTT. This sequence encodes CASSSRDRVTDAFF.

This clonotype was recorded at least ten times. V usage is TRBV20-1 and J usage is TRBJ1-1, with D perhaps TRBD1 (5 bases). The CDR3 spans 13 residues. Looked up from germline, CDR1 is DFQATT and CDR2 is SNEGSKA (reference sequence). V was trimmed by 4 bases and J by 3 bases, leaving 12 bases between them. Here the CDR3 reads CSAKGRGHTEAFF. CDR3 sequence (DNA): TGCAGTGCTAAGGGGCGTGGGCACACTGAAGCTTTCTTT.

This clonotype was found a few times. This chain links TRBV9 with TRBJ2-2, with TRBD2 matching 14 bases. CDR3 length: 17 residues. The V and J ends lost 3 bases and 5 bases, in that order; junction bases with no gene match: 6. Germline CDR1 and CDR2: SGDLS and YYNGEE. CDR3 bases: TGTGCCAGCAGCGCCCCCGGGACTAGCGGGAGAACCGGGGAGCTGTTTTTT. This gives the protein CASSAPGTSGRTGELFF.